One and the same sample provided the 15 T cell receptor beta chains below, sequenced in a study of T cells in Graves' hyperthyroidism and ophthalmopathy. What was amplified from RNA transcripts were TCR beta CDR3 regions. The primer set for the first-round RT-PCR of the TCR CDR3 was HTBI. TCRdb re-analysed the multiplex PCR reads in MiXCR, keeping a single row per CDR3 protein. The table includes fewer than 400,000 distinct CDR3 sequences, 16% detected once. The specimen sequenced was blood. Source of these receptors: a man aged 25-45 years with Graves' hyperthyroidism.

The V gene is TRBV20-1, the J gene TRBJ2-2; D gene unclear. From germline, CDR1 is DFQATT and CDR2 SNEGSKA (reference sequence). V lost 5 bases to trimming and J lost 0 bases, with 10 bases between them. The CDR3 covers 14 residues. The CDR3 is CSAPRHPNTGELFF. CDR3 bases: TGCAGTGCTCCCAGACACCCGAACACCGGGGAGCTGTTTTTT.

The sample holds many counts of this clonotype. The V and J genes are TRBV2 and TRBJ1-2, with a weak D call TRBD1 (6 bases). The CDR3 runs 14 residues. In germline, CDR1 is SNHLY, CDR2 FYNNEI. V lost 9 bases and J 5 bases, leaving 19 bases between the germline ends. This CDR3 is CARGFPGQGYGYTF. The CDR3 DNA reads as TGTGCCAGGGGGTTTCCGGGCCAGGGGTATGGCTACACCTTC.

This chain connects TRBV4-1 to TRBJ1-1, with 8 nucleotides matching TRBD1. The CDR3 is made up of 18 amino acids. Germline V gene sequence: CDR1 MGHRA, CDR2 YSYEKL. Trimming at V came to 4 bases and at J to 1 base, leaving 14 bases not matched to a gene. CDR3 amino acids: CASSPMGRTGIRNTEAFF. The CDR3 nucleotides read TGCGCCAGCAGCCCCATGGGACGGACAGGGATACGGAACACTGAAGCTTTCTTT.

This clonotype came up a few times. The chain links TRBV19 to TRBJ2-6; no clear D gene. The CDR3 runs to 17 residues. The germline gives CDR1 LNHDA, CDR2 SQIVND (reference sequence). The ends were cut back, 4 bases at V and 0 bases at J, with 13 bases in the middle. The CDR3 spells CASSTARVGSGANVLTF. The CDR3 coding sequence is TGTGCCAGTAGTACCGCCCGGGTTGGCTCTGGGGCCAACGTCCTGACTTTC. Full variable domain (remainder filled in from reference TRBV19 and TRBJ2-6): DGGITQSPKYLFRKEGQNVTLSCEQNLNHDAMYWYRQDPGQGLRLIYYSQIVNDFQKGDIAEGYSVSREKKESFPLTVTSAQKNPTAFYLCASSTARVGSGANVLTFGAGSRLTVL.

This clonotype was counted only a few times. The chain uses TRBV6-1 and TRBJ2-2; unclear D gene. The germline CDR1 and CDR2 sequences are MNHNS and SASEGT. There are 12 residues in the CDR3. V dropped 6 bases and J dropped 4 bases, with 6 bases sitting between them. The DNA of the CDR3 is TGTGCCAGCAGGGGTGGCACCGGGGAGCTGTTTTTT. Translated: CASRGGTGELFF.

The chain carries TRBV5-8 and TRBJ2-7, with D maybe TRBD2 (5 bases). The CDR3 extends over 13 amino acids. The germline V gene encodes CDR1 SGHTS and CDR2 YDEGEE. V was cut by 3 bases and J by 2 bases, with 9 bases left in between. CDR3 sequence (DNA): TGTGCCAGCAGCTCGGGAAAAACCTACGAGCAGTACTTC. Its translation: CASSSGKTYEQYF.

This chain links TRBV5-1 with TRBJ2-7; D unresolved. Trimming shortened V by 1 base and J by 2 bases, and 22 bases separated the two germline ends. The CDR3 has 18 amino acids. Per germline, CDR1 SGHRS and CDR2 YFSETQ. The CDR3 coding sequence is TGCGCCAGCAGCTTGAACTCGGTCGTTGGCTCGTCAGCCTACGAGCAGTACTTC. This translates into CASSLNSVVGSSAYEQYF.

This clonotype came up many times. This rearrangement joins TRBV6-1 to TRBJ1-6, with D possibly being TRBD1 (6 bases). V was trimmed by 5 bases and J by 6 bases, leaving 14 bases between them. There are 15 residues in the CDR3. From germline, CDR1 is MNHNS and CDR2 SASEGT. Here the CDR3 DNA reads TGTGCCAGCAGTCGGACAGAGCGAACTAATTCACCCCTCCACTTT. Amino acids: CASSRTERTNSPLHF.

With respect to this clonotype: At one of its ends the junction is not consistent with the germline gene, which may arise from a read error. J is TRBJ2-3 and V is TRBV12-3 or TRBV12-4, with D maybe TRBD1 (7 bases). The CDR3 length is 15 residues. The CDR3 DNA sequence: TGTGCCGGCAAAGGGGGCCGGGGAGGCACGGATACGCAGTATTTT. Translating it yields CAGKGGRGGTDTQYF.

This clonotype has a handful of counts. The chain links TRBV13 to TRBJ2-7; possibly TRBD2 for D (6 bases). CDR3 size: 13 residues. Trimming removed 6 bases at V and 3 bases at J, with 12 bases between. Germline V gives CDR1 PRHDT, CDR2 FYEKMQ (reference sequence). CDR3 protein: CASREGSRYEQYF. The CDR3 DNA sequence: TGTGCCAGCAGGGAGGGCAGTCGCTACGAGCAGTACTTC.

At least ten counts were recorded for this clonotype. The CDR3 is CASSSLAGTQFF. CDR3 in DNA: TGTGCCAGCAGCTCCTTAGCGGGTACGCAGTTCTTC. The chain uses TRBV7-2 and TRBJ2-1, with TRBD2 matching over 7 bases. The germline V gene encodes CDR1 SGHTA and CDR2 FQGNSA. CDR3 length: 12 residues. With 4 bases clipped from V and 12 bases from J, the junction kept 6 bases outside the gene matches.

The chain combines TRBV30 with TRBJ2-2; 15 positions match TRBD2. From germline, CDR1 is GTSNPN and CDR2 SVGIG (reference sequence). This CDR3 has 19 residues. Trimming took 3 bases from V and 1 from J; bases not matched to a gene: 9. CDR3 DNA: TGTGCCTGGAGATGGACTAGCGGGAGGGCCTGGGGGAACACCGGGGAGCTGTTTTTT. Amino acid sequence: CAWRWTSGRAWGNTGELFF.

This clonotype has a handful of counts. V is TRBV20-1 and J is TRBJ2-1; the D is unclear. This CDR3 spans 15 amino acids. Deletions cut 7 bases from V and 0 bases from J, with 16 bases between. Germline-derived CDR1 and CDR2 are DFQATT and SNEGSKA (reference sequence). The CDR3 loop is CSVSKFRHSYNEQFF. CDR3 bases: TGCAGTGTCTCAAAGTTCAGGCACTCCTACAATGAGCAGTTCTTC.

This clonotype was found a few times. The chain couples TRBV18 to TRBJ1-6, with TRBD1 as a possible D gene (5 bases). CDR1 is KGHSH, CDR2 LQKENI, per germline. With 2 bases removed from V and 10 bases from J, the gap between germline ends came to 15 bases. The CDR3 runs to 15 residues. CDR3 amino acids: CASSPNWPGQSPLHF. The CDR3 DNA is TGTGCCAGCTCACCAAACTGGCCAGGGCAATCACCCCTCCACTTT.

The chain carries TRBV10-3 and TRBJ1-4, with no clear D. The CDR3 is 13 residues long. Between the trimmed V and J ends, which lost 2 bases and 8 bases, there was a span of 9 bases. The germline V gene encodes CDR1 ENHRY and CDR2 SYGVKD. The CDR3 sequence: CAISEDLGEKLFF. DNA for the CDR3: TGTGCCATCAGTGAGGACCTCGGGGAAAAACTGTTTTTT.